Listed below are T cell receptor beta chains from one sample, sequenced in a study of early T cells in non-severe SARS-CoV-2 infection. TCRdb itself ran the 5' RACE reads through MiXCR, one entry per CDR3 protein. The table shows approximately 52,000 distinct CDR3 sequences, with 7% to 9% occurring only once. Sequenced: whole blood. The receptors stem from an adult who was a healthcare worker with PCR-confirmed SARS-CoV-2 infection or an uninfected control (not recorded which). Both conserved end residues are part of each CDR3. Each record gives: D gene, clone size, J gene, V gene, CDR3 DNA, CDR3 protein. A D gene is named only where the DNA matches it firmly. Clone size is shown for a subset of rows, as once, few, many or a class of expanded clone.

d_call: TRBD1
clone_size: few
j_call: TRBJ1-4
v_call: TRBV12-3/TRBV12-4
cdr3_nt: TGTGCCAGCAGTTCGATGACAGGGGTAAATGAAAAACTGTTTTTT
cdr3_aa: CASSSMTGVNEKLFF

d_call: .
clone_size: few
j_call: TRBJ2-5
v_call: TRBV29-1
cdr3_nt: TGCAGCGCCCAAGACCAAGAGACCCAGTACTTC
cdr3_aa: CSAQDQETQYF

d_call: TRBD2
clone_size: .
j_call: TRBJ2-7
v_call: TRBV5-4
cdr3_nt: TGTGCCAGCAGCTTGTATGGTGCGGGAGCCGCGTTCTGGTACTTC
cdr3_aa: CASSLYGAGAAFWYF

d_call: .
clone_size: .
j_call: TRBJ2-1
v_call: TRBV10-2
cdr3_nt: TGCGCCAGCAGGGGGGGACGGAACTCCTACAATGAGCAGTTCTTC
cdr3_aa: CASRGGRNSYNEQFF

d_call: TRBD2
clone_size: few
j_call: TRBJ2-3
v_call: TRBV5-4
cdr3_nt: TGTGCCAGCAGCCCCCCGACTAGCGGCAGCACAGATACGCAGTATTTT
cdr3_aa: CASSPPTSGSTDTQYF

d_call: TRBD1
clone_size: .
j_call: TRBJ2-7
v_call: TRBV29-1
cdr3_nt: TGCAGCCTCACGGGGGACAGGGGTTACTCCTACGAGCAGTACTTC
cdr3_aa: CSLTGDRGYSYEQYF

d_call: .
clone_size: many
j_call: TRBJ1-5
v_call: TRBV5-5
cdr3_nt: TGTGCCAGCAGCTTGGGGCTGTATAGCAATCAGCCCCAGCATTTT
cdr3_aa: CASSLGLYSNQPQHF

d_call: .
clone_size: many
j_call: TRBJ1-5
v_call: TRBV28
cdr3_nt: TGTGCCAGCAGTTGGGGATCTGAGGCAGGTCAGCCCCAGCATTTT
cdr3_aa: CASSWGSEAGQPQHF

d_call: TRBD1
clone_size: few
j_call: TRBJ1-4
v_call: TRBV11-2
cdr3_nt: TGTGCCAGCAGCCCGACAGGGCAAAAACTGTTTTTT
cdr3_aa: CASSPTGQKLFF

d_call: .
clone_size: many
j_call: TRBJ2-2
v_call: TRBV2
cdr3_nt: TGTGCCAGCAGCCACACCGGGACAAAGAACACCGGGGAGCTGTTTTTT
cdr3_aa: CASSHTGTKNTGELFF

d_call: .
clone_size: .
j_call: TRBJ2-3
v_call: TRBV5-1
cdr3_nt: TGCGCCAGCAGCGGGATTAGCACAGATACGCAGTATTTT
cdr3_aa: CASSGISTDTQYF

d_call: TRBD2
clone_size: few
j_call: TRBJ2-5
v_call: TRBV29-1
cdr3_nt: TGCAGCGTTGCTAGCGGGGGAAGAATGGAGACCCAGTACTTC
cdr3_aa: CSVASGGRMETQYF

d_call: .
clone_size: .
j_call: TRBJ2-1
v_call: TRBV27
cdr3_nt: TGTGCCAGCAGGGGGCACCCACCTTACAATGAGCAGTTCTTC
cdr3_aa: CASRGHPPYNEQFF

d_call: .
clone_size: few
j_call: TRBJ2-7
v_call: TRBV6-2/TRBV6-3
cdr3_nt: TGTGCCAGCAGTTACTCGAACCGGGACATAGAGCAGTACTTC
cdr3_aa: CASSYSNRDIEQYF

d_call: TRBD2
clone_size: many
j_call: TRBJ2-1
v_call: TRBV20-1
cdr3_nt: TGCAGTGCCGGGACTAGCGGGATACGGACGAATGAGCAGTTCTTC
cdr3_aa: CSAGTSGIRTNEQFF

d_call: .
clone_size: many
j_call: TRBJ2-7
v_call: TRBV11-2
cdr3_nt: TGTGCCAGCAGCTTAGGCCGGACGGGTGGGTACGAGCAGTACTTC
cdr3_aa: CASSLGRTGGYEQYF

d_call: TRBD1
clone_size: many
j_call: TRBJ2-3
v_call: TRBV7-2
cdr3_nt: TGTGCCAGCAGCCTCGGACAGGGGGAGACAGATACGCAGTATTTT
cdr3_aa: CASSLGQGETDTQYF

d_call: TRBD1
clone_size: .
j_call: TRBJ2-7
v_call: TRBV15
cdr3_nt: TGTGCCACCAGCGGGACAGGGGGGTCCTACGAGCAGTACTTC
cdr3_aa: CATSGTGGSYEQYF

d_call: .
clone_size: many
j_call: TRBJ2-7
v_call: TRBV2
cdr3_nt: TGTGCCAGCAGTGAAACAGGATACGAGCAGTACTTC
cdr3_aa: CASSETGYEQYF

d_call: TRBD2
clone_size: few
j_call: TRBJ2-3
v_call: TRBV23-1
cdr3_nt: TGCGCCAGCAGTCAATCGAAGGCTAGCGGGAGGGCCTGCGCAGATACGCAGTATTTT
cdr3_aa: CASSQSKASGRACADTQYF

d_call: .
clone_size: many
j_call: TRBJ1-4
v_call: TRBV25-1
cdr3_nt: TGTGCCAGCAGTGAATACAGGGCTACCCGGGAAAAACTGTTTTTT
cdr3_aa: CASSEYRATREKLFF

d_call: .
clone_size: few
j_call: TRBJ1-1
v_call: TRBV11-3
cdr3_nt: TGTGCCAGCAGCTTAGGGGCAGGCCATGAAGCTTTCTTT
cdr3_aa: CASSLGAGHEAFF

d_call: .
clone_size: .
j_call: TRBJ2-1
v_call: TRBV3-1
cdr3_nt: TGTGCCAGCAGCCAAGAACGAAAGAGGTGGACTGTCCTGTTCTTC
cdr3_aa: CASSQERKRWTVLFF

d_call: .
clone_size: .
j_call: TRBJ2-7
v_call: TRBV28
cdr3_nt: TGTGCCAGCAGTTTACAATCAGGGGCGGACGAGCAGTACTTC
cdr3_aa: CASSLQSGADEQYF

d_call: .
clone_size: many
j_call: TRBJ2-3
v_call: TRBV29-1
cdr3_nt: TGCAGCGTTGAGAGGGGAGCAGATACGCAGTATTTT
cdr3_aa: CSVERGADTQYF

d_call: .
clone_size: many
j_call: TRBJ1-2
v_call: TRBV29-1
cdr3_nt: TGCAGCGTTAGTCTCTCCAACTATGGCTACACCTTC
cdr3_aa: CSVSLSNYGYTF

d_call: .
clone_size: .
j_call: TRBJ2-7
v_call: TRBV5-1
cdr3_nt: TGCGCCAGCAGCACAGCGGATGGCTCCTACGAGCAGTACTTC
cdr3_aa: CASSTADGSYEQYF